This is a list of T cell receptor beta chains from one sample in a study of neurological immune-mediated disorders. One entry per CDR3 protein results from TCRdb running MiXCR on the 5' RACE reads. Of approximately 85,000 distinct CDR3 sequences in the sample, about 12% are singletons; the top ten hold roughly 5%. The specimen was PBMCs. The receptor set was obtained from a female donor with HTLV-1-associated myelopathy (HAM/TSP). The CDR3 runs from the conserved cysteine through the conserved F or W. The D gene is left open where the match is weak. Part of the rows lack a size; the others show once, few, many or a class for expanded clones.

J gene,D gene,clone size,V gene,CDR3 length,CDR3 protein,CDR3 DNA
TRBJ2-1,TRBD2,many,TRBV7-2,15,CASSLGAGGHNEQFF,TGTGCCAGCAGCTTAGGTGCGGGGGGCCACAATGAGCAGTTCTTC
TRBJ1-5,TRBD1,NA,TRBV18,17,CASSPQAGTELNQPQHF,TGTGCCAGCTCACCACAAGCCGGGACAGAGCTCAATCAGCCCCAGCATTTT
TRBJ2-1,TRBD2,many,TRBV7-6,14,CASSGSGGAGEQFF,TGTGCCAGCAGCGGTAGCGGGGGGGCGGGTGAGCAGTTCTTC
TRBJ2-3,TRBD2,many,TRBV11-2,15,CASSGGGTDTDTQYF,TGTGCCAGCAGCGGGGGGGGGACCGACACAGATACGCAGTATTTT
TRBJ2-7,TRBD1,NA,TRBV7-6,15,CASSSAQGSYYEQYF,TGTGCCAGCAGCTCAGCACAGGGGTCCTACTACGAGCAGTACTTC
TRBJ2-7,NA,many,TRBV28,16,CASSSVGPGSSYEQYF,TGTGCCAGCAGTTCTGTGGGACCGGGGAGCTCCTACGAGCAGTACTTC
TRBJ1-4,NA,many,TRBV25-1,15,CASSELQVRNEKLFF,TGTGCCAGCAGTGAATTGCAGGTCCGTAATGAAAAACTGTTTTTT
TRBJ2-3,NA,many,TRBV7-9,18,CASSSPPEGGQITDTQYF,TGTGCCAGCAGCTCACCGCCGGAGGGGGGACAGATCACAGATACGCAGTATTTT
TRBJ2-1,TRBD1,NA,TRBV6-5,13,CASSYDRGNEQFF,TGTGCCAGCAGTTACGACAGGGGCAATGAGCAGTTCTTC
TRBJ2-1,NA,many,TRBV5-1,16,CASSRRDTSSYNEQFF,TGCGCCAGCAGCCGGCGGGACACGAGCTCCTACAATGAGCAGTTCTTC
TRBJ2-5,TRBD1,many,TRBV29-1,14,CSVDLRQGGETQYF,TGCAGCGTTGACTTGAGACAGGGGGGAGAGACCCAGTACTTC
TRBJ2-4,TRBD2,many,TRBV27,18,CASSTSGGGVLAKNIQYF,TGTGCCAGCAGCACCTCGGGGGGAGGGGTCCTAGCCAAAAACATTCAGTACTTC
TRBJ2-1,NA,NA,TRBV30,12,CAWRLGGNEQFF,TGTGCCTGGAGGCTGGGGGGCAATGAGCAGTTCTTC
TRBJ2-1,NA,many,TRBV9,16,CASSFLPGLARNEQFF,TGTGCCAGCAGCTTTCTCCCGGGGCTAGCGCGTAATGAGCAGTTCTTC
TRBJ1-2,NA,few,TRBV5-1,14,CASSLVPENYGYTF,TGCGCCAGCAGCTTGGTACCAGAGAACTATGGCTACACCTTC
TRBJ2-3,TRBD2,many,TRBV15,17,CATSPRGRGGSSDTQYF,TGTGCCACCAGCCCCCGGGGCCGGGGGGGCAGTTCGGATACGCAGTATTTT
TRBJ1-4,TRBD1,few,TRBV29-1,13,CSVGDRSDKKLFF,TGCAGCGTTGGGGACAGATCAGACAAAAAACTGTTTTTT
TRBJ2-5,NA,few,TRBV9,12,CASSARGETQYF,TGTGCCAGCAGCGCCCGAGGCGAGACCCAGTACTTC
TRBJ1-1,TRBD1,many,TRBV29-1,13,CSVGGQGNTEAFF,TGCAGCGTCGGTGGACAGGGGAACACTGAAGCTTTCTTT
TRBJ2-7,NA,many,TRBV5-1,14,CASSLERRTYEQYF,TGCGCCAGCAGCTTGGAGCGGAGAACCTACGAGCAGTACTTC
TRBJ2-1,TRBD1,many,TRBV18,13,CASSGQDYNEQFF,TGTGCCAGCTCGGGACAGGACTACAATGAGCAGTTCTTC
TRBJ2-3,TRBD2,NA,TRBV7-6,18,CASSLSLAGGINKDTQYF,TGTGCCAGCAGCTTATCACTAGCGGGGGGTATCAACAAAGATACGCAGTATTTT
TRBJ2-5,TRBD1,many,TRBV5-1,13,CASRLGQQETQYF,TGCGCCAGCAGACTGGGACAGCAAGAGACCCAGTACTTC
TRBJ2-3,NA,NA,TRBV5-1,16,CASSLAGRSHTDTQYF,TGCGCCAGCAGCTTGGCCGGCAGGTCACACACAGATACGCAGTATTTT
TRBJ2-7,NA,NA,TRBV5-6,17,CVSSLDQPLRPLGEQYF,TGTGTCAGCAGCTTGGACCAGCCCCTGCGACCTCTCGGCGAGCAGTACTTC
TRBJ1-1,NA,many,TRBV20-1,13,CSARSGGDTEAFF,TGCAGTGCTAGGAGCGGAGGGGACACTGAAGCTTTCTTT
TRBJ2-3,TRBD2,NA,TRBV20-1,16,CSARRSGGTSTDTQYF,TGCAGTGCCCGGAGGAGCGGGGGGACCAGCACAGATACGCAGTATTTT
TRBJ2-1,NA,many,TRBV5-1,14,CASSLGQFNNEQFF,TGCGCCAGCAGCTTGGGACAGTTTAACAATGAGCAGTTCTTC
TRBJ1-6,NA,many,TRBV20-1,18,CSARAEHKGSSYNSPLHF,TGCAGTGCTAGGGCCGAGCACAAAGGAAGCTCCTATAATTCACCCCTCCACTTT
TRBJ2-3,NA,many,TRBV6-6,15,CASSYGLASTDTQYF,TGTGCCAGCAGTTACGGGCTAGCAAGCACAGATACGCAGTATTTT
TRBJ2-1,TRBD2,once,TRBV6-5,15,CASSLGLAGLNEQFF,TGTGCCAGCAGTTTGGGACTAGCGGGCCTCAATGAGCAGTTCTTC
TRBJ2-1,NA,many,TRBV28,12,CASGGYYNEQFF,TGTGCCAGCGGGGGGTACTACAATGAGCAGTTCTTC
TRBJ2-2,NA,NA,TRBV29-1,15,CSVEAKGEVTGELFF,TGCAGCGTTGAAGCTAAGGGGGAGGTCACCGGGGAGCTGTTTTTT
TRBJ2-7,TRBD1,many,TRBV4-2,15,CASSEPGQGSYEQYF,TGTGCCAGCAGTGAACCGGGACAGGGGTCCTACGAGCAGTACTTC
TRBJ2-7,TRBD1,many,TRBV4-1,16,CASSQDWYRGRDEQYF,TGCGCCAGCAGCCAAGATTGGTACAGGGGGCGCGACGAGCAGTACTTC
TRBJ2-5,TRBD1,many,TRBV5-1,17,CASSWPDRGLSQETQYF,TGCGCCAGCAGTTGGCCCGACAGGGGGCTTAGCCAAGAGACCCAGTACTTC
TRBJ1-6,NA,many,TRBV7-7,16,CASSLGVLSGCSPLHF,TGTGCCAGCAGCTTGGGGGTTTTATCGGGCTGTTCACCCCTCCACTTT
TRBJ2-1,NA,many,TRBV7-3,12,CASSPSGAEQFF,TGTGCCAGCAGCCCGTCCGGAGCAGAGCAGTTCTTC
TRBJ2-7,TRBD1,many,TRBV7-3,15,CASSTQAGTEYEQYF,TGTGCCAGCAGCACCCAAGCCGGGACAGAATACGAGCAGTACTTC
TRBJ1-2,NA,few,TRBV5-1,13,CASSLVMADGYTF,TGCGCCAGCAGCTTGGTTATGGCAGATGGCTACACCTTC
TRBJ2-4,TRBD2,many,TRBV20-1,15,CSARTSGAASDIQYF,TGCAGTGCTAGGACAAGCGGGGCCGCTTCGGACATTCAGTACTTC
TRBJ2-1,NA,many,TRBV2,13,CASSEAGNNEQFF,TGTGCCAGCAGCGAGGCAGGAAACAATGAGCAGTTCTTC
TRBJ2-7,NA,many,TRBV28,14,CASRASSGGAEQYF,TGTGCCAGCAGAGCATCCTCAGGGGGGGCCGAGCAGTACTTC
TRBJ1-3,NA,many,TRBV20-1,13,CSARERSGDTIYF,TGCAGTGCTAGAGAGAGGTCGGGGGACACCATATATTTT
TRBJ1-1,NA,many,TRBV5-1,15,CASSLGSASPNEAFF,TGCGCCAGCAGCTTGGGCAGCGCCTCGCCTAATGAAGCTTTCTTT
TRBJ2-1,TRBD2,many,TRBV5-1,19,CASSLGLAGAPLSGNEQFF,TGCGCCAGCAGCTTGGGACTAGCGGGGGCCCCGTTGTCAGGCAATGAGCAGTTCTTC
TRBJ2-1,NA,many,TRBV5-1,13,CASGISSYNEQFF,TGCGCCAGCGGCATCAGCTCCTACAATGAGCAGTTCTTC
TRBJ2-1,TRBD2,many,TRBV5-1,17,CASSPYTSAGGDNEQFF,TGCGCCAGCAGCCCGTACACTAGCGCGGGGGGGGACAATGAGCAGTTCTTC
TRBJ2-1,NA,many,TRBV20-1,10,CSFLENEQFF,TGCAGTTTTTTAGAAAATGAGCAGTTCTTC
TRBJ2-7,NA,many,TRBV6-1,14,CASSRQRSSYEQYF,TGTGCCAGCAGTAGACAGAGGAGCTCCTACGAGCAGTACTTC
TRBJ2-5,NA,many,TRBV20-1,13,CSAASGLWETQYF,TGCAGTGCGGCGAGTGGGCTTTGGGAGACCCAGTACTTC
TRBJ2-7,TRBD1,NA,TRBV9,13,CANSAGQGCEQYF,TGTGCCAACAGCGCCGGACAGGGGTGCGAGCAGTACTTC
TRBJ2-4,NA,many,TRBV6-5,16,CASSPLGVSSKNIQYF,TGTGCCAGCAGTCCACTAGGAGTTAGTTCCAAAAACATTCAGTACTTC
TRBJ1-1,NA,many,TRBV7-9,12,CASSLVGDVAFF,TGTGCCAGCAGCTTAGTTGGGGATGTCGCTTTCTTT
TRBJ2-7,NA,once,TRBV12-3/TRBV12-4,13,CASSLILASEQYF,TGTGCCAGCAGTTTAATTTTAGCGTCCGAGCAGTACTTC
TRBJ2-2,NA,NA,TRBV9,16,CASSGLGGLNTGELFF,TGTGCCAGCAGCGGCCTGGGGGGGCTGAACACCGGGGAGCTGTTTTTT
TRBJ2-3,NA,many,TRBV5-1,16,CASSLAGSSGTDTQYF,TGCGCCAGCAGCTTGGCCGGGTCTTCGGGCACAGATACGCAGTATTTT
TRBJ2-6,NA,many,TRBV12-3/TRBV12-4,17,CASSLAGYSSGANVLTF,TGTGCCAGCAGTTTAGCGGGATACTCCTCTGGGGCCAACGTCCTGACTTTC
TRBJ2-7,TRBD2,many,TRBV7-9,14,CASSSGTSGYEQYF,TGTGCCAGCAGCTCCGGGACTAGCGGGTACGAGCAGTACTTC